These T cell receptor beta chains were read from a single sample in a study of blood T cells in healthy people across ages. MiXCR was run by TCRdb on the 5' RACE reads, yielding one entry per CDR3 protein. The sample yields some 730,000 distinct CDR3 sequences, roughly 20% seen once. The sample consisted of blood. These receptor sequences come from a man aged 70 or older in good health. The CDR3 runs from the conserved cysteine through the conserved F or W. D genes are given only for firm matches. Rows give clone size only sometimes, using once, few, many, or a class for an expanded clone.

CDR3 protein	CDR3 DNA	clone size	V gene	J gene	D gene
CASSQSAAGPTDTQYF	TGCGCCAGCAGTCAATCGGCGGCAGGCCCCACAGATACGCAGTATTTT	few	TRBV23-1	TRBJ2-3	-
CASRTQGNNEQFF	TGTGCCAGCAGAACTCAGGGGAACAATGAGCAGTTCTTC	-	TRBV11-3	TRBJ2-1	-
CASSPTGYSNQPQHF	TGTGCCAGCAGCCCGACAGGCTATAGCAATCAGCCCCAGCATTTT	-	TRBV27	TRBJ1-5	-
CASSLLLAGVETQYF	TGTGCCAGCAGCTTATTACTAGCGGGAGTAGAGACCCAGTACTTC	-	TRBV7-9	TRBJ2-5	TRBD2
CASSRNRGAITQYF	TGCGCCAGCAGTCGGAACCGAGGAGCGATTACGCAGTATTTT	few	TRBV12-3/TRBV12-4	TRBJ2-3	-
CASSLEPQETQYF	TGCGCCAGCAGCTTGGAGCCCCAAGAGACCCAGTACTTC	few	TRBV5-1	TRBJ2-5	-
CASSAPGHNTDTQYF	TGTGCCAGCAGCGCCCCGGGACACAACACAGATACGCAGTATTTT	many	TRBV7-9	TRBJ2-3	-
CSCHWPSGAYNEQFF	TGCAGTTGCCATTGGCCTAGCGGGGCCTACAATGAGCAGTTCTTC	once	TRBV20-1	TRBJ2-1	TRBD2
CASSLVWQAYGYTF	TGCGCCAGCAGCTTGGTTTGGCAGGCCTATGGCTACACCTTC	-	TRBV5-1	TRBJ1-2	-
CSAPGRGVEQFF	TGCAGTGCTCCTGGGCGGGGAGTTGAGCAGTTCTTC	-	TRBV20-1	TRBJ2-1	-
CATRRGTRNTDTQYF	TGCGCCACCCGTAGGGGGACGCGAAACACAGATACGCAGTATTTT	-	TRBV10-2	TRBJ2-3	-
CASSQGRGARPNTGELFF	TGCGCCAGCAGCCAAGGTCGGGGGGCTAGGCCGAACACCGGGGAGCTGTTTTTT	few	TRBV4-1	TRBJ2-2	-
CASSWSGGTYNEQFF	TGTGCCAGCAGTTGGAGCGGGGGGACGTACAATGAGCAGTTCTTC	few	TRBV7-9	TRBJ2-1	TRBD2
CSSHRGLAKNIQYF	TGCAGTTCCCATAGGGGACTAGCCAAAAACATTCAGTACTTC	-	TRBV20-1	TRBJ2-4	-
CSAHVGYTF	TGCAGTGCCCATGTTGGCTACACCTTC	-	TRBV20-1	TRBJ1-2	-
CASSFTSGGVYNEQFF	TGTGCCAGCAGCTTCACTAGCGGGGGGGTATACAATGAGCAGTTCTTC	few	TRBV7-2	TRBJ2-1	TRBD2
CASSRDPWPEKLFF	TGTGCCAGCAGCCGGGACCCCTGGCCCGAAAAACTGTTTTTT	-	TRBV7-9	TRBJ1-4	-
CASSAAGRDRQYF	TGTGCCAGCAGCGCCGCTGGGCGAGATAGGCAGTACTTC	few	TRBV9	TRBJ2-7	-
CASSVGWDYEQYF	TGTGCCAGCAGCGTAGGATGGGATTACGAGCAGTACTTC	-	TRBV9	TRBJ2-7	-
CSASSGTGDEKLFF	TGCAGTGCTAGCTCCGGGACAGGGGATGAAAAACTGTTTTTT	-	TRBV20-1	TRBJ1-4	TRBD1
CASSPGLAGGLDTQYF	TGTGCCAGCAGTCCCGGACTAGCGGGAGGGTTAGATACGCAGTATTTT	-	TRBV12-3/TRBV12-4	TRBJ2-3	TRBD2
CASSLEHGNEQFF	TGTGCCAGCAGCTTAGAGCACGGCAATGAGCAGTTCTTC	-	TRBV7-9	TRBJ2-1	-
CASSPAWYEQYF	TGTGCCAGCAGTCCCGCGTGGTACGAGCAGTACTTC	many	TRBV28	TRBJ2-7	-
CASGGLAGGVEQFF	TGTGCCAGCGGAGGACTAGCGGGGGGAGTTGAGCAGTTCTTC	-	TRBV7-2	TRBJ2-1	TRBD2
CASSLSNYEQYF	TGTGCCAGCAGTTTGTCCAACTACGAGCAGTACTTC	-	TRBV28	TRBJ2-7	-
CASYNGHLETEAFF	TGTGCCAGCTACAACGGACATTTAGAGACTGAAGCTTTCTTT	once	TRBV12-3/TRBV12-4	TRBJ1-1	-
CASSRDLRSTEAFF	TGTGCCAGCAGCCGGGACCTTCGTAGCACTGAAGCTTTCTTT	-	TRBV7-6	TRBJ1-1	-
CASTRQPGYEQYF	TGTGCCAGCACTCGACAGCCTGGGTACGAGCAGTACTTC	few	TRBV6-5	TRBJ2-7	-
CSAERGASYNEQFF	TGCAGTGCTGAGCGGGGCGCATCCTACAATGAGCAGTTCTTC	-	TRBV20-1	TRBJ2-1	TRBD2
CASSRTANEQFF	TGTGCCAGCAGCCGAACAGCTAATGAGCAGTTCTTC	few	TRBV7-9	TRBJ2-1	-
CSVVWVQGRYGYTF	TGCAGCGTTGTTTGGGTCCAGGGTAGATATGGCTACACCTTC	-	TRBV29-1	TRBJ1-2	-
CASSEIRETQYF	TGTGCCAGCAGTGAGATTCGGGAGACCCAGTACTTC	few	TRBV6-1	TRBJ2-5	-
CASSELGTSYNEQFF	TGTGCCAGCAGTGAATTGGGGACCTCCTACAATGAGCAGTTCTTC	few	TRBV6-1	TRBJ2-1	-
CASSQQLGTSGGWIYEQYF	TGTGCCAGCAGCCAACAACTGGGGACTAGCGGGGGTTGGATTTACGAGCAGTACTTC	-	TRBV4-2	TRBJ2-7	TRBD2
CASSLRTEETQYF	TGTGCCAGCAGCCTTCGGACTGAGGAGACCCAGTACTTC	many	TRBV3-1	TRBJ2-5	-
CSARAEGGNSPLHF	TGCAGTGCTAGGGCCGAGGGGGGAAATTCACCCCTCCACTTT	-	TRBV20-1	TRBJ1-6	-
CARQGLGTEAFF	TGTGCCAGACAGGGCCTCGGGACTGAAGCTTTCTTT	-	TRBV2	TRBJ1-1	-
CASSLTPGTSFYNEQFF	TGTGCCAGCAGCTTAACCCCCGGGACTAGCTTTTACAATGAGCAGTTCTTC	-	TRBV7-8	TRBJ2-1	TRBD2
CASSFNRGADTQYF	TGCGCCAGCAGCTTCAACAGGGGTGCAGATACGCAGTATTTT	many	TRBV5-1	TRBJ2-3	TRBD1
CASSVIGRTGGYNEQFF	TGTGCCAGCAGTGTTATCGGTCGGACAGGGGGTTACAATGAGCAGTTCTTC	-	TRBV25-1	TRBJ2-1	TRBD1
CASTAYNEQFF	TGTGCCAGCACCGCCTACAATGAGCAGTTCTTC	many	TRBV7-6	TRBJ2-1	-
CSVDRGRRNEQFF	TGCAGCGTTGACAGGGGGCGACGGAATGAGCAGTTCTTC	-	TRBV29-1	TRBJ2-1	TRBD1
CASRRGQGTGELFF	TGTGCCAGCAGGCGTGGACAGGGGACCGGGGAGCTGTTTTTT	few	TRBV6-5	TRBJ2-2	TRBD1
CSASQYGSNNEQFF	TGCAGTGCTAGTCAGTATGGCTCCAACAATGAGCAGTTCTTC	-	TRBV20-1	TRBJ2-1	-
CASSALGTSGAQETQYF	TGCGCCAGCAGCGCCCTAGGGACTAGCGGAGCCCAAGAGACCCAGTACTTC	-	TRBV5-1	TRBJ2-5	TRBD2
CASSLIGPGYTF	TGTGCCAGCAGTTTAATTGGACCGGGCTACACCTTC	-	TRBV28	TRBJ1-2	-
CSARDPGGDPYGYTF	TGCAGTGCTAGAGACCCTGGGGGGGATCCCTATGGCTACACCTTC	few	TRBV20-1	TRBJ1-2	-
CASSSETLIQGPPRFNEQFF	TGCGCCAGCAGCTCGGAAACTCTGATACAGGGGCCCCCCAGATTCAATGAGCAGTTCTTC	few	TRBV5-1	TRBJ2-1	TRBD1
CASGTGAYNEQFF	TGCGCCAGCGGGACAGGAGCTTACAATGAGCAGTTCTTC	few	TRBV10-2	TRBJ2-1	TRBD1
CASSETGRETQYF	TGTGCCAGCAGTGAAACAGGAAGAGAGACCCAGTACTTC	few	TRBV25-1	TRBJ2-5	-